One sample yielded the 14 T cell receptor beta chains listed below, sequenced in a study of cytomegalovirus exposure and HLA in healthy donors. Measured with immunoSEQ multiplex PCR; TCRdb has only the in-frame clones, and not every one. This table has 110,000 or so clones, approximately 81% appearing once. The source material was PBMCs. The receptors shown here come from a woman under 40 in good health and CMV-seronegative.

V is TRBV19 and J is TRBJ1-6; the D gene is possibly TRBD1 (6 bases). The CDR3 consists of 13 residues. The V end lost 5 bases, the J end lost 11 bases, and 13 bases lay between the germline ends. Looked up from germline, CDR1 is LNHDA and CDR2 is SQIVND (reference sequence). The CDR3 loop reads CASSVHRAAPLHF. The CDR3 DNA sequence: TGTGCCAGTAGTGTTCACAGGGCTGCACCCCTCCACTTT. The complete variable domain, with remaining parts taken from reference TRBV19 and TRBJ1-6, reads DGGITQSPKYLFRKEGQNVTLSCEQNLNHDAMYWYRQDPGQGLRLIYYSQIVNDFQKGDIAEGYSVSREKKESFPLTVTSAQKNPTAFYLCASSVHRAAPLHFGNGTRLTVT.

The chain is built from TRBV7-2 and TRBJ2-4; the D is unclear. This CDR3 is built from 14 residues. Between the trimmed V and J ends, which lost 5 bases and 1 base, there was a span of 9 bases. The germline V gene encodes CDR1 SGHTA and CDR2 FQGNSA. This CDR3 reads CASSQTFAKNIQYF. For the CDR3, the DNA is TGTGCCAGCAGCCAGACATTCGCCAAAAACATTCAGTACTTC.

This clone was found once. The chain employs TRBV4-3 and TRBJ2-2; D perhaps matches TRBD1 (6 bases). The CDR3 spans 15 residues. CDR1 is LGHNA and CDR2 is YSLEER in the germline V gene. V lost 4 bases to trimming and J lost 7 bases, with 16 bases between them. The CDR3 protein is CASSLSDSIGGELFF. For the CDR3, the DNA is TGCGCCAGCAGCCTTTCGGACAGCATCGGCGGGGAGCTGTTTTTT.

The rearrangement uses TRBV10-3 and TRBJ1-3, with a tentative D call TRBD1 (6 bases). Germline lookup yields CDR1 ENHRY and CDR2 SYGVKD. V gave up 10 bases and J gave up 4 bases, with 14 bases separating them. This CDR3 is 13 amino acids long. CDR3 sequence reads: CATAPTGGNTIYF. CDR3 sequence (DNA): TGTGCCACCGCCCCGACAGGCGGAAACACCATATATTTT.

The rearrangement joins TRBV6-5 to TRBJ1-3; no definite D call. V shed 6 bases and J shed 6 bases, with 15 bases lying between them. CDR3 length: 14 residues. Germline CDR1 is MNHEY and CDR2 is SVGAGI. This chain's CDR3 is CASRKTEEINTIYF. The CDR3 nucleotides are TGTGCCAGCAGAAAAACAGAAGAAATAAACACCATATATTTT.

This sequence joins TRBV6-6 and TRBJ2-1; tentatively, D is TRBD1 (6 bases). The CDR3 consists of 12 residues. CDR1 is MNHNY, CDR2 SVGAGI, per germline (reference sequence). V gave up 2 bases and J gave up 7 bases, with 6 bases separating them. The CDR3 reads CASSYDRNEQFF. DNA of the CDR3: TGTGCCAGCAGTTACGACAGGAATGAGCAGTTCTTC.

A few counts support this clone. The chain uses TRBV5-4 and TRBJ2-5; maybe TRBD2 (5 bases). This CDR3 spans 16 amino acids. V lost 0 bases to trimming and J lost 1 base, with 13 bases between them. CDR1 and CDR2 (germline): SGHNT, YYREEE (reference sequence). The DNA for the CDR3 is TGTGCCAGCAGCTTGGATGCCTCCGGGGTCCAAGAGACCCAGTACTTC. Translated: CASSLDASGVQETQYF.

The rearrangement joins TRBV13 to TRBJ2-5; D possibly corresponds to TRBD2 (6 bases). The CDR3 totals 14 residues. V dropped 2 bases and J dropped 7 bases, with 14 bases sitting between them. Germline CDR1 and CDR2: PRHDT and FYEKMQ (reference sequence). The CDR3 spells CASSLNGGAGTQYF. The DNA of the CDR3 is TGTGCCAGCAGCTTAAACGGCGGGGCGGGGACCCAGTACTTC.

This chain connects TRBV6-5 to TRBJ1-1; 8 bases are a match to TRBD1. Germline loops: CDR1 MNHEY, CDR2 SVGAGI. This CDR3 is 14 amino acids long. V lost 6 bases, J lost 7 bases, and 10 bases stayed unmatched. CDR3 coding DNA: TGTGCCAGCAGATTACCGCAGGGGGCGAGTGAAGCTTTCTTT. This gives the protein CASRLPQGASEAFF.

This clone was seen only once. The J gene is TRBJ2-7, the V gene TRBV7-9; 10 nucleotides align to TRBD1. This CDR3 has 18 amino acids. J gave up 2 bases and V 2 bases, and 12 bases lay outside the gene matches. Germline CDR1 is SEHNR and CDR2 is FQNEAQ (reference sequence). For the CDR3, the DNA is TGTGCCAGCAGCTTAATACCGGGGAGGGGACAGGGGACCTACGAGCAGTACTTC. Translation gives CASSLIPGRGQGTYEQYF. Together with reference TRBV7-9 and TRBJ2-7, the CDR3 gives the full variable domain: DTGVSQNPRHKITKRGQNVTFRCDPISEHNRLYWYRQTLGQGPEFLTYFQNEAQLEKSRLLSDRFSAERPKGSFSTLEIQRTEQGDSAMYLCASSLIPGRGQGTYEQYFGPGTRLTVT.

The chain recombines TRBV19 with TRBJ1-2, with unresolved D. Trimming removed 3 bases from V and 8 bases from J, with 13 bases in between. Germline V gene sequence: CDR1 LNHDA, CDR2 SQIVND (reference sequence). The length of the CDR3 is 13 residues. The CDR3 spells CASSMWRAGGYTF. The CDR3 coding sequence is TGTGCCAGTAGTATGTGGAGGGCGGGGGGCTACACCTTC.

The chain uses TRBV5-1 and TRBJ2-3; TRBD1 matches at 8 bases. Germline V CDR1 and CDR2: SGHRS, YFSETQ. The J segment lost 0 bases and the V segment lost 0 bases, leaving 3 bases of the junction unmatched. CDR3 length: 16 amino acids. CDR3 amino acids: CASSLEGTGSTDTQYF. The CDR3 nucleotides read TGCGCCAGCAGCTTGGAAGGGACAGGAAGCACAGATACGCAGTATTTT. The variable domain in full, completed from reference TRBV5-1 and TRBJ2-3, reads KAGVTQTPRYLIKTRGQQVTLSCSPISGHRSVSWYQQTPGQGLQFLFEYFSETQRNKGNFPGRFSGRQFSNSRSEMNVSTLELGDSALYLCASSLEGTGSTDTQYFGPGTRLTVL.

For the CDR3, the DNA is TGCGCCAGCACGTCTGGCTTAGGGGCCCAGTACTTC. This encodes CASTSGLGAQYF. This sequence joins TRBV5-1 and TRBJ2-5, with D maybe TRBD1 (5 bases). CDR3 length: 12 residues. The V end was cut by 6 bases, the J end by 9 bases, with 15 bases between. Germline assignment: CDR1 SGHRS and CDR2 YFSETQ.

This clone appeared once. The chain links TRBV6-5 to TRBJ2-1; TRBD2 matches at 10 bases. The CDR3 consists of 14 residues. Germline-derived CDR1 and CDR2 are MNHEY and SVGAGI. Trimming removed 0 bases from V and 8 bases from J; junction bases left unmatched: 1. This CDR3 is CASSYSTSGHEQFF. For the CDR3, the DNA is TGTGCCAGCAGTTACTCGACTAGCGGGCATGAGCAGTTCTTC.